Listed here are 20 T cell receptor beta chains from one sample, sequenced in a study of cytomegalovirus exposure and HLA in healthy donors. PCR primers comprised 60 Vbeta and 13 Jbeta primers. Method: immunoSEQ multiplex PCR; TCRdb's copy keeps in-frame clones and lacks some. The sample lists about 120,000 clones, around 85% occurring once. The sample consisted of PBMCs. Receptors originate from a man younger than 40 in good health and CMV-seropositive.

As DNA, the CDR3 is TGTGCCAGCACCACATCTGTAGGGGTAGGCTACACCTTC. Residues: CASTTSVGVGYTF. The chain has TRBV6-5 and TRBJ1-2; D might be TRBD1 (5 bases). This CDR3 is 13 amino acids long. V was trimmed by 7 bases and J by 8 bases, leaving 17 bases between them. Germline V gene sequence: CDR1 MNHEY, CDR2 SVGAGI.

This clone has just one count. The chain joins TRBV29-1 to TRBJ2-5; maybe TRBD1 (6 bases). The DNA end is more similar to TRBJ2-7, so the J call may be wrong. CDR3 length equals 12 residues. Germline CDR1 and CDR2: SQVTM and ANQGSEA. The CDR3 loop reads CSVERAGVEQYF. Written as DNA, the CDR3 is TGCAGCGTTGAGAGAGCAGGGGTCGAGCAGTACTTC.

The rearrangement joins TRBV30 to TRBJ2-1; D remains unclear. Deletions cut 4 bases from V and 2 bases from J, with 12 bases between. The germline CDR1 and CDR2 sequences are GTSNPN and SVGIG (reference sequence). The CDR3 spans 14 residues. CDR3 DNA sequence: TGTGCCTGGACTCGATCTGCGACCTACAATGAGCAGTTCTTC. Protein product: CAWTRSATYNEQFF.

The genes are TRBV27 and TRBJ2-1; tentative D call: TRBD2 (6 bases). Germline loops: CDR1 MNHEY, CDR2 SMNVEV (reference sequence). V lost 6 bases and J 6 bases, leaving 12 bases between the germline ends. This CDR3 has 13 amino acids. In nucleotides, the CDR3 is TGTGCCAGCAGATGGGGGGACCCCAATGAGCAGTTCTTC. Translation gives CASRWGDPNEQFF.

The chain employs TRBV21-1 and TRBJ1-5; TRBD1 is the table's D call and was not checked against the DNA. TRBV21-1 is a pseudogene locus. CDR3 length equals 18 residues. DNA of the CDR3: TGTGCCAGCAGCGCTCTATCCCAACAGGGGGCGGTCAATCAGCCCCAGCATTTT. This translates into CASSALSQQGAVNQPQHF.

The chain carries TRBV5-6 and TRBJ1-1, with 8 positions matching TRBD1. J lost 11 bases, V lost 4 bases, and 7 bases had no gene match. The CDR3 runs to 12 residues. CDR1 is SGHDT, CDR2 YYEEEE, per germline. The CDR3 sequence: CASSPDRVEAFF. In nucleotides, the CDR3 is TGTGCCAGCAGCCCGGACAGGGTGGAGGCTTTCTTT.

The rearrangement uses TRBV7-9 and TRBJ2-1, with TRBD2 identical over 13 bases. Germline trimming cut 2 bases from V and 1 base from J; bases unmatched to any gene: 8. The germline V gene encodes CDR1 SEHNR and CDR2 FQNEAQ (reference sequence). The CDR3 is 19 amino acids. CDR3 nucleotide sequence: TGTGCCAGCAGCTTACCCCGGACTAGCGGGAGCCCATCCTACAATGAGCAGTTCTTC. Translated: CASSLPRTSGSPSYNEQFF.

This clone was recorded once. V is TRBV6-1 and J is TRBJ1-2; 10 positions match TRBD1. The V segment lost 6 bases and the J segment 6 bases; nucleotides outside the gene matches: 4. This CDR3 is built from 13 residues. The germline CDR1 and CDR2 sequences are MNHNS and SASEGT. CDR3 region: CASSLTGGDGYTF. The CDR3 nucleotides read TGTGCCAGCAGCCTGACAGGGGGCGATGGCTACACCTTC.

V is TRBV11-3 and J is TRBJ2-7; 10 bases fit TRBD2. CDR3 length: 19 residues. With 0 bases clipped from V and 3 bases from J, the junction kept 14 bases outside the gene matches. CDR1 and CDR2 (germline): SGHNT, YENEEA. In DNA form, the CDR3 reads TGTGCCAGCAGCTTAGATCCGGCTAGCGGGGGCAGACTTATCTACGAGCAGTACTTC. This codes for CASSLDPASGGRLIYEQYF.

The gene calls are TRBV4-3 and TRBJ1-1, with D unclear. The CDR3 runs to 15 residues. The V end was cut by 0 bases, the J end by 0 bases, with 8 bases between. In germline, CDR1 is LGHNA, CDR2 YSLEER. The CDR3 sequence: CASSQESTMNTEAFF. In DNA form, the CDR3 reads TGCGCCAGCAGCCAAGAAAGCACCATGAACACTGAAGCTTTCTTT.

V gene TRBV4-1 combines with J gene TRBJ2-5; perhaps TRBD2 as D (6 bases). The V gene lost 0 bases and the J gene lost 11 bases, with 22 bases spanning the gap. Germline V gives CDR1 MGHRA, CDR2 YSYEKL. The CDR3 consists of 16 residues. The CDR3 sequence is CASSQDGGVQPGEQYF. CDR3 in DNA: TGCGCCAGCAGCCAAGATGGAGGGGTCCAACCGGGGGAGCAGTACTTC.

The chain links TRBV29-1 to TRBJ2-7; D is ambiguous. CDR3 length equals 14 residues. Germline lookup yields CDR1 SQVTM and CDR2 ANQGSEA. V was trimmed by 7 bases and J by 0 bases, leaving 16 bases between them. CDR3: CSGRISSDSYEQYF. The CDR3 DNA reads as TGCAGCGGAAGAATCAGTTCCGACTCCTACGAGCAGTACTTC.

This clone was seen a handful of times. The gene calls are TRBV5-6 and TRBJ1-1; no reliable D call. The CDR3 is made up of 13 amino acids. V was clipped by 6 bases and J by 2 bases, with 11 bases between them. Per germline, CDR1 SGHDT and CDR2 YYEEEE. The CDR3, as DNA: TGTGCCAGCAATCACAGAGAAAACACTGAAGCTTTCTTT. Amino acid sequence: CASNHRENTEAFF.

This sequence joins TRBV9 and TRBJ2-3; 10 bases match TRBD2. The length of the CDR3 is 16 residues. Germline V lookup: CDR1 SGDLS, CDR2 YYNGEE. Losses at the gene ends were 0 bases for V and 2 bases for J; bases not matched to a gene: 3. The DNA for the CDR3 is TGTGCCAGCAGCGTAGGTAGCGGGGGGTACACAGATACGCAGTATTTT. This codes for CASSVGSGGYTDTQYF.

CDR3 sequence: CASTPTPPEARETQYF. The CDR3 DNA reads as TGTGCCAGTACTCCTACCCCTCCAGAGGCGAGGGAGACCCAGTACTTC. The chain employs TRBV19 and TRBJ2-5; D remains ambiguous. The CDR3 runs 16 residues. Trimming took 7 bases from V and 5 from J, leaving 23 bases between them. Germline values: CDR1 LNHDA, CDR2 SQIVND (reference sequence).

This chain links TRBV25-1 with TRBJ2-1, with 7 bases that match TRBD1. The CDR3 is 13 amino acids. The junction had 7 bases not matched to a gene; V was cut back by 5 bases and J by 9 bases. The germline gives CDR1 MGHDK, CDR2 SYGVNS. Here the CDR3 DNA reads TGTGCCAGCAGTTTGACAGGGTGGAGTGAGCAGTTCTTC. As protein: CASSLTGWSEQFF.

As regards this clone: The sample contains more than one DNA sequence encoding this CDR3. V and J are TRBV5-4 and TRBJ2-3; 7 bases fit TRBD2. This CDR3 has 16 amino acids. Per germline, CDR1 SGHNT and CDR2 YYREEE (reference sequence). The V gene end was trimmed by 2 bases and the J gene end by 0 bases; junction bases not matched to a gene: 6. CDR3 in DNA: TGTGCCAGCAGCTTTCGGGACTACTTAAGCACAGATACGCAGTATTTT. This codes for CASSFRDYLSTDTQYF.

A few counts support this clone. The chain employs TRBV6-5 and TRBJ1-3; D might be TRBD1 (5 bases). The CDR3 is 15 amino acids. V lost 5 bases to trimming and J lost 0 bases, with 11 bases between them. CDR1 MNHEY and CDR2 SVGAGI come from the germline V gene. The CDR3 sequence: CASSKEGSSGNTIYF. The DNA of the CDR3 is TGTGCCAGCAGTAAGGAGGGGTCCTCTGGAAACACCATATATTTT.

There are a few counts of this clone. The chain couples TRBV5-1 to TRBJ1-1; 8 bases align to TRBD1. The CDR3 is made up of 15 amino acids. In germline, CDR1 is SGHRS, CDR2 YFSETQ. V dropped 0 bases and J dropped 5; count of bases not matched to a gene: 6. In nucleotides, the CDR3 is TGCGCCAGCAGCTTGGGCTCAGGGGGCTTTACTGAAGCTTTCTTT. It yields the protein CASSLGSGGFTEAFF.

The chain employs TRBV13 and TRBJ1-2; 9 bases fit TRBD1. V lost 5 bases and J lost 7; bases outside the gene matches: 5. CDR1 is PRHDT, CDR2 FYEKMQ, per germline (reference sequence). The CDR3 totals 13 residues. The CDR3: CASSPQGASGYTF. In DNA, the CDR3 is TGTGCCAGCAGCCCACAGGGGGCTAGTGGCTACACCTTC.